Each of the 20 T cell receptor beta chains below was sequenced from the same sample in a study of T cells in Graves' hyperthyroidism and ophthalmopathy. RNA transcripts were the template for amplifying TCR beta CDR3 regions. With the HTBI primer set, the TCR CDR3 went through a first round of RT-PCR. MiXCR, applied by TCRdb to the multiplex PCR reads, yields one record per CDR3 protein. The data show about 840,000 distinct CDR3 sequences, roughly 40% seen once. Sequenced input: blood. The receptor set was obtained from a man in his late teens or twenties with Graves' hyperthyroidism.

The CDR3 DNA follows: TGTGCCAGCAGTGATTGGCCTAGCGGGACACTGCAGGAGACCCAGTACTTC. It translates to CASSDWPSGTLQETQYF. V gene TRBV2 combines with J gene TRBJ2-5, with 9 bases aligning to TRBD2. Germline V CDR1 and CDR2: SNHLY, FYNNEI. The junction had 13 bases not matched to a gene; V was cut back by 3 bases and J by 5 bases. The CDR3 contains 17 residues.

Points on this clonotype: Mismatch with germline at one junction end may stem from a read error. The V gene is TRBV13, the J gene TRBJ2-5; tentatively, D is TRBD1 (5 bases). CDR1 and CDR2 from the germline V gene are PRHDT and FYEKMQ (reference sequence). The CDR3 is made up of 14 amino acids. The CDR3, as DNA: TGTGCCAGCAGCTTGAACAGGCTAAAAGAGATCCAGTACTTC. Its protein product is CASSLNRLKEIQYF.

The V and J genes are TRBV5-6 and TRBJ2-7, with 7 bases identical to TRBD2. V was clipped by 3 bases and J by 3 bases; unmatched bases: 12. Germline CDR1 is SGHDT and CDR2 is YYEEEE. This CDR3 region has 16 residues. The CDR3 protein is CASSSEQGRDYYEQYF. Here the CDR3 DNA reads TGTGCCAGCAGCTCGGAACAAGGCAGGGACTACTACGAGCAGTACTTC.

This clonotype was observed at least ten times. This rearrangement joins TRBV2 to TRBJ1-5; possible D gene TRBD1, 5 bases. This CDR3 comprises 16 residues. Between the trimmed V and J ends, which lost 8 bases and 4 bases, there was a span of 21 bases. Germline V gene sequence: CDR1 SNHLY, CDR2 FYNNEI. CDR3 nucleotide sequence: TGTGCCAGCGGTGGGGACTATCCGGATGATAATCAGCCCCAGCATTTT. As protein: CASGGDYPDDNQPQHF.

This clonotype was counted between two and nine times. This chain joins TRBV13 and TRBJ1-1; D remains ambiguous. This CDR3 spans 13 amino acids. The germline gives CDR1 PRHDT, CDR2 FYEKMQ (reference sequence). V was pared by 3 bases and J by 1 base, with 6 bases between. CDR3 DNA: TGTGCCAGCAGCTTCTCAACGAACACTGAAGCTTTCTTT. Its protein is CASSFSTNTEAFF.

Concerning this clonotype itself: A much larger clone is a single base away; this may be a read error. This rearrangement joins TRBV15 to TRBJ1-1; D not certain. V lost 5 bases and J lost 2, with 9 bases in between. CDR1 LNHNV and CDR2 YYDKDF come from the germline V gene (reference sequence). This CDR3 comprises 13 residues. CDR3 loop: CATSLDDNTEAFF. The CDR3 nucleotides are TGTGCCACCAGCTTAGACGACAACACTGAAGCTTTCTTT. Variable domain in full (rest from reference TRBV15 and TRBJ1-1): DAMVIQNPRYQVTQFGKPVTLSCSQTLNHNVMYWYQQKSSQAPKLLFHYYDKDFNNEADTPDNFQSRRPNTSFCFLDIRSPGLGDTAMYLCATSLDDNTEAFFGQGTRLTVV.

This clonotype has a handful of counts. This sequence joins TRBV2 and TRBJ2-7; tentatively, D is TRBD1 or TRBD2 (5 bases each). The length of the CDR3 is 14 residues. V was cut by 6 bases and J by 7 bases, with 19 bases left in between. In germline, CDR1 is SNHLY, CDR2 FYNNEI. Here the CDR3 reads CASSVPGPSVEQYF. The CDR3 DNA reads TGTGCCAGCAGCGTTCCGGGACCCTCTGTGGAGCAGTACTTC.

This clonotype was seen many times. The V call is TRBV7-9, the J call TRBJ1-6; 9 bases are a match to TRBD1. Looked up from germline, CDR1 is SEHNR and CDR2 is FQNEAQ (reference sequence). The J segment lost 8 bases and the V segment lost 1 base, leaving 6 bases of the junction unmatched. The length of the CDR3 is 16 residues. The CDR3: CASSLDRGPRDSPLHF. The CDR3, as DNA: TGTGCCAGCAGCTTAGACAGGGGGCCACGGGATTCACCCCTCCACTTT.

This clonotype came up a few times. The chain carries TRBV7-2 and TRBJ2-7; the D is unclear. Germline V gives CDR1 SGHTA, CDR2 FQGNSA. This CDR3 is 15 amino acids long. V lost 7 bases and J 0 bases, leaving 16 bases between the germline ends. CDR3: CASTRSSFLSYEQYF. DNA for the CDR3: TGTGCCAGCACCCGGTCGTCCTTTCTCTCCTACGAGCAGTACTTC.

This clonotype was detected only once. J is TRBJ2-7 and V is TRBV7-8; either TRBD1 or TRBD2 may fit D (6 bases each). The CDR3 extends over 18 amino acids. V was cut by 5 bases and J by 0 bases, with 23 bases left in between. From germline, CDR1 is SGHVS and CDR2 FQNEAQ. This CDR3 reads CASSAKGGGGPLSYEQYF. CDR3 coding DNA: TGTGCCAGCAGCGCCAAGGGGGGTGGCGGACCGCTCTCCTACGAGCAGTACTTC.

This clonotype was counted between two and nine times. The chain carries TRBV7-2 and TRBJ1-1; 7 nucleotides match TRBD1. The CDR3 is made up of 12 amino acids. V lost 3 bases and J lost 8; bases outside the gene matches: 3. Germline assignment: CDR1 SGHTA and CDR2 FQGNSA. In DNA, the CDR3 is TGTGCCAGCAGCTTCAAAGGGGGCGAAGCTTTCTTT. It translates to CASSFKGGEAFF. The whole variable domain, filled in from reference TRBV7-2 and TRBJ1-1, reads GAGVSQSPSNKVTEKGKDVELRCDPISGHTALYWYRQSLGQGLEFLIYFQGNSAPDKSGLPSDRFSAERTGGSVSTLTIQRTQQEDSAVYLCASSFKGGEAFFGQGTRLTVV.

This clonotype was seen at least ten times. The CDR3 sequence is CASGGQGNQPQHF. CDR3 DNA: TGTGCCAGTGGGGGACAGGGGAATCAGCCCCAGCATTTT. V and J are TRBV25-1 and TRBJ1-5; 10 nucleotides agree with TRBD1. Looked up from germline, CDR1 is MGHDK and CDR2 is SYGVNS. V gave up 9 bases and J gave up 4 bases; unmatched junction bases: 3. The CDR3 contains 13 residues.

The chain's CDR3 is CASTGAEYEQYF. The CDR3 coding sequence is TGTGCCAGCACCGGGGCGGAGTACGAGCAGTACTTC. The chain uses TRBV11-3 and TRBJ2-7; D assignment may be TRBD1 or TRBD2 (5 bases each). Germline V lookup: CDR1 SGHNT, CDR2 YENEEA. The V gene lost 7 bases and the J gene lost 4 bases, with 11 bases spanning the gap. The CDR3 has 12 residues.

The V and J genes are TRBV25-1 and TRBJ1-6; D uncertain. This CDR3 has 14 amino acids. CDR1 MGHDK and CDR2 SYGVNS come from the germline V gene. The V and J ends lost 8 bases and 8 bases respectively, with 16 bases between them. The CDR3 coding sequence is TGTGCCAGCGTTGCGGCATCCGGTGATTCACCCCTCCACTTT. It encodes CASVAASGDSPLHF.

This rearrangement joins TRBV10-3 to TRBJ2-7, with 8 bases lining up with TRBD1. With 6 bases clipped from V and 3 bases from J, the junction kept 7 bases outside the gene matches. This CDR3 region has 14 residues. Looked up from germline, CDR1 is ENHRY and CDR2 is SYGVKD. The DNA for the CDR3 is TGTGCCATCAGAGGGACAGGCCGATTCTACGAGCAGTACTTC. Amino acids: CAIRGTGRFYEQYF.

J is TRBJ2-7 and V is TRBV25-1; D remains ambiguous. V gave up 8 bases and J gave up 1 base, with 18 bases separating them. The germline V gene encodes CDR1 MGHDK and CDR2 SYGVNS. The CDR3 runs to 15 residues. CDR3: CASSPSPDTSYEQYF. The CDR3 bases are TGTGCCAGCTCACCTTCGCCGGATACTTCCTACGAGCAGTACTTC.

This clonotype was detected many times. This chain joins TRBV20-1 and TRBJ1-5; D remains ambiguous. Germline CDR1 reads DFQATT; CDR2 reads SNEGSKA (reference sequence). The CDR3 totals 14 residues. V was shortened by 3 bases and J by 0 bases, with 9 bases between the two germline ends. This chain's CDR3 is CSARGRLSNQPQHF. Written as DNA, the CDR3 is TGCAGTGCTAGGGGGAGGCTTAGCAATCAGCCCCAGCATTTT.

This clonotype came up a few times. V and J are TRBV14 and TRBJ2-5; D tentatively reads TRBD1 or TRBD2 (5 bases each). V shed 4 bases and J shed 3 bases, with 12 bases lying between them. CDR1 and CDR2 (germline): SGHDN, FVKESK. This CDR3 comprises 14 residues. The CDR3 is CASSLLWDEETQYF. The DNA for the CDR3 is TGTGCCAGCAGCCTACTGTGGGACGAAGAGACCCAGTACTTC.

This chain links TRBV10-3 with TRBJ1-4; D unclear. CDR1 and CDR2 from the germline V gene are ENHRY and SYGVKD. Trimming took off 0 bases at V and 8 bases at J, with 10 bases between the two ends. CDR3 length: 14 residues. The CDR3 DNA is TGTGCCATCAGTGAGTCTAGGGATGGAGAAAAACTGTTTTTT. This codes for CAISESRDGEKLFF.

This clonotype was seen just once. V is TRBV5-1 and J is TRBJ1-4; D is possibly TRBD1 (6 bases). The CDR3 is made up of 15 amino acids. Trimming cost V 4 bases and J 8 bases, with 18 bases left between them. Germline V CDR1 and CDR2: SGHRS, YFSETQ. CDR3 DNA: TGCGCCAGCAGCGGCCAGGGACACGGTCCCGAAAAACTGTTTTTT. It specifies CASSGQGHGPEKLFF.